Listed below are T cell receptor beta chains from one sample, sequenced in a study of T cell repertoires in cytomegalovirus infection. TCRdb analysed the reads with MiXCR anew, one entry per CDR3 protein. Of some 180,000 distinct CDR3 sequences in the sample, roughly 19% were seen once. The sample taken for sequencing was PBMCs. These receptors originate from a human donor in good health (CMV status not recorded). Some clones in this sample may be carry-over from other donors' samples. The CDR3 runs from the conserved cysteine through the conserved F or W. Fields, in order: CDR3 length, D gene, V gene, clone size, J gene, CDR3 protein, CDR3 DNA. The D gene is left open where the match is weak. The size entry is marked missing in some rows and otherwise reads once, few, many or a size class.

CDR3 length: 12; D gene: .; V gene: TRBV28; clone size: many; J gene: TRBJ1-2; CDR3 protein: CASSPGIYGYTF; CDR3 DNA: TGTGCCAGCAGTCCGGGAATCTATGGCTACACCTTC
CDR3 length: 14; D gene: TRBD2; V gene: TRBV19; clone size: .; J gene: TRBJ2-7; CDR3 protein: CASSKTSGHYEQYF; CDR3 DNA: TGTGCCAGTAGTAAGACTAGCGGCCACTACGAGCAGTACTTC
CDR3 length: 13; D gene: .; V gene: TRBV2; clone size: .; J gene: TRBJ2-7; CDR3 protein: CASSYSDSYEQYF; CDR3 DNA: TGTGCCAGCAGCTACTCGGACTCCTACGAGCAGTACTTC
CDR3 length: 15; D gene: .; V gene: TRBV5-6; clone size: few; J gene: TRBJ1-1; CDR3 protein: CASSLLSPGHQKAFF; CDR3 DNA: TGTGCCAGCAGCCTCCTTTCTCCGGGCCATCAGAAGGCTTTCTTT
CDR3 length: 15; D gene: .; V gene: TRBV7-9; clone size: .; J gene: TRBJ2-3; CDR3 protein: CASSLVLPRTDTQYF; CDR3 DNA: TGTGCCAGCAGCTTAGTGTTGCCCCGCACAGATACGCAGTATTTT
CDR3 length: 16; D gene: TRBD2; V gene: TRBV7-7; clone size: .; J gene: TRBJ2-2; CDR3 protein: CASSPTSAANTGELFF; CDR3 DNA: TGTGCTAGCAGCCCTACTAGCGCCGCGAACACCGGGGAGCTGTTTTTT
CDR3 length: 14; D gene: .; V gene: TRBV6-2/TRBV6-3; clone size: few; J gene: TRBJ2-7; CDR3 protein: CASSYSGTSYEQYF; CDR3 DNA: TGTGCCAGCAGTTACTCGGGGACATCCTACGAGCAGTACTTC
CDR3 length: 15; D gene: .; V gene: TRBV25-1; clone size: many; J gene: TRBJ1-1; CDR3 protein: CASSAPDGKNTEAFF; CDR3 DNA: TGTGCCAGCAGTGCTCCGGATGGGAAGAACACTGAAGCTTTCTTT
CDR3 length: 17; D gene: .; V gene: TRBV20-1; clone size: .; J gene: TRBJ2-7; CDR3 protein: CSARQPGSGLAKYEQYF; CDR3 DNA: TGCAGTGCTAGACAACCGGGATCAGGGCTAGCGAAATACGAGCAGTACTTC
CDR3 length: 15; D gene: .; V gene: TRBV11-2; clone size: many; J gene: TRBJ1-5; CDR3 protein: CASSPQAGSNQPQHF; CDR3 DNA: TGTGCCAGCAGCCCACAGGCGGGGAGCAATCAGCCCCAGCATTTT
CDR3 length: 14; D gene: TRBD2; V gene: TRBV6-1; clone size: .; J gene: TRBJ2-2; CDR3 protein: CASGGSTHTGELFF; CDR3 DNA: TGTGCCTCCGGCGGGAGTACCCACACCGGGGAGCTGTTTTTT
CDR3 length: 16; D gene: .; V gene: TRBV14; clone size: .; J gene: TRBJ2-5; CDR3 protein: CASSLDRTVTQETQYF; CDR3 DNA: TGTGCCAGCAGCCTGGACAGAACCGTTACTCAAGAGACCCAGTACTTC
CDR3 length: 13; D gene: .; V gene: TRBV15; clone size: many; J gene: TRBJ2-2; CDR3 protein: CATSRVDTGELFF; CDR3 DNA: TGTGCCACCAGCAGAGTCGACACCGGGGAGCTGTTTTTT
CDR3 length: 13; D gene: .; V gene: TRBV7-2; clone size: few; J gene: TRBJ2-3; CDR3 protein: CASTPLGAYSQYF; CDR3 DNA: TGTGCCAGCACCCCCCTAGGGGCCTATTCGCAGTATTTT
CDR3 length: 14; D gene: .; V gene: TRBV5-5; clone size: few; J gene: TRBJ1-5; CDR3 protein: CASSGGLQVQPQHF; CDR3 DNA: TGTGCCAGCAGCGGGGGGCTACAGGTTCAGCCCCAGCATTTT
CDR3 length: 13; D gene: .; V gene: TRBV12-3/TRBV12-4; clone size: .; J gene: TRBJ2-7; CDR3 protein: CASSPRDTYEQYF; CDR3 DNA: TGTGCCAGCAGCCCCCGGGACACCTACGAGCAGTACTTC
CDR3 length: 13; D gene: TRBD2; V gene: TRBV6-2/TRBV6-3; clone size: few; J gene: TRBJ2-1; CDR3 protein: CASWTSLENEQFF; CDR3 DNA: TGTGCCAGCTGGACTAGCTTAGAGAATGAGCAGTTCTTC
CDR3 length: 15; D gene: .; V gene: TRBV4-2; clone size: few; J gene: TRBJ1-1; CDR3 protein: CASSQTNREVTEAFF; CDR3 DNA: TGTGCCAGCAGCCAAACGAACAGGGAAGTAACTGAAGCTTTCTTT
CDR3 length: 15; D gene: .; V gene: TRBV20-1; clone size: few; J gene: TRBJ1-1; CDR3 protein: CSAPEPGRLNTEAFF; CDR3 DNA: TGCAGTGCTCCGGAACCGGGACGGCTGAACACTGAAGCTTTCTTT
CDR3 length: 12; D gene: .; V gene: TRBV20-1; clone size: few; J gene: TRBJ2-5; CDR3 protein: CSARGVQETQYF; CDR3 DNA: TGCAGTGCTAGAGGGGTCCAAGAGACCCAGTACTTC
CDR3 length: 14; D gene: .; V gene: TRBV18; clone size: .; J gene: TRBJ2-7; CDR3 protein: CASSPPWGLNEQYF; CDR3 DNA: TGTGCCAGCTCACCACCTTGGGGGCTCAACGAGCAGTACTTC
CDR3 length: 17; D gene: .; V gene: TRBV7-4; clone size: .; J gene: TRBJ1-2; CDR3 protein: CASSLGWGARVYSGYTF; CDR3 DNA: TGTGCCAGCAGCTTAGGATGGGGAGCCCGAGTATATAGTGGCTACACCTTC
CDR3 length: 15; D gene: .; V gene: TRBV2; clone size: .; J gene: TRBJ1-5; CDR3 protein: CASSERTDSNQPQHF; CDR3 DNA: TGTGCCAGCAGTGAAAGGACTGATAGCAATCAGCCCCAGCATTTT
CDR3 length: 15; D gene: TRBD2; V gene: TRBV20-1; clone size: .; J gene: TRBJ2-3; CDR3 protein: CSAGHGLASTDTQYF; CDR3 DNA: TGCAGTGCGGGCCACGGACTAGCGTCAACAGATACGCAGTATTTT
CDR3 length: 13; D gene: .; V gene: TRBV5-1; clone size: few; J gene: TRBJ2-5; CDR3 protein: CASSRPPQETQYF; CDR3 DNA: TGCGCCAGCAGCCGGCCACCCCAAGAGACCCAGTACTTC
CDR3 length: 12; D gene: .; V gene: TRBV6-2/TRBV6-3; clone size: many; J gene: TRBJ2-3; CDR3 protein: CATAGDTDTQYF; CDR3 DNA: TGTGCCACCGCCGGGGACACAGATACGCAGTATTTT